These 3 T cell receptor delta chains share one sample of origin, sequenced in a study of gamma-delta T cells after stem cell transplantation (dated by TCRdb to the mid-2010s). Library construction relied on RT-PCR. TCRdb lists the instrument as Illumina MiSeq. Identical DNA sequences were merged into single rows after TCRdb reprocessed the public reads with CATT. The sample table shows about 1,800 delta-chain clones, and 17% are seen once. Approximately 70% of the sample goes to the ten largest clones. The sequenced sample was gamma-delta T cells. These receptors were obtained from a human donor. It is not recorded whose cells these are; they may come from a transplant donor.

This chain links TRDV2 with TRDJ1; 12 bases fit TRDD3. Germline CDR1 is GEAIGNYY and CDR2 is EKD. Unmatched junction bases numbered 15, after V lost 1 base and J lost 4 bases. The CDR3 contains 19 residues. The CDR3 bases are TGTGCCTGTGACACGGTTCCTACTCTACTGGGGGATACCAACGATAAACTCATCTTT. As protein: CACDTVPTLLGDTNDKLIF.

To note about this clone: The mismatch at residue 19 between this DNA's translation and the TCRdb protein of a much larger clone likely reflects a read error; the protein shown is translated from the DNA. This chain uses TRDV3 with TRDJ1; 7 positions agree with TRDD3. The CDR3 totals 20 residues. CDR1 is TVYSNPD and CDR2 is GDNSRS in the germline V gene (reference sequence). The CDR3 protein is CASGDSTPTGVMANTDKLTF. In nucleotides, the CDR3 is TGTGCCTCAGGGGACTCTACGCCGACTGGGGTGATGGCCAACACCGATAAACTCACCTTT.

V and J are TRDV1 and TRDJ1, with TRDD3 matching 10 bases. Germline V gives CDR1 TSWWSYY, CDR2 QGS. V shed 0 bases and J 0 bases; nucleotides not matched to a gene: 28. The CDR3 consists of 25 residues. Written as DNA, the CDR3 is TGTGCTCTTGGGGAACTGGGCTATATGGCTACCTTCCTCCGGGGGATACGCGTGAACACCGATAAACTCATCTTT. Its protein product is CALGELGYMATFLRGIRVNTDKLIF.